This T cell receptor beta chain stems from a study of T cell repertoires in cytomegalovirus infection. Study details: Matching HLA type and CMV infection were both indicated by public TCR beta signatures.

TCRdb analysed the reads with MiXCR anew, one entry per CDR3 protein. This table holds approximately 500,000 distinct CDR3 sequences, 16% found once. This CDR3 has 15 residues. Germline loops: CDR1 MDHEN, CDR2 SYDVKM. Deletions cut 6 bases from V and 5 bases from J, with 17 bases between. Findings of the study overall: CMV-specific HLA-C-restricted TCR beta clonotypes dominated the ex vivo response. Totalled public TCR beta family frequency picked out people who carried CMV plus the relevant HLA.

This clonotype came up many times. Its target is not known. Sequences were obtained from CD8+ T cells from PBMCs. The rearrangement links TRBV28 to TRBJ1-5; D might be TRBD1 (5 bases). The TCR originated in a human donor in good health (CMV status not recorded). Some clones in this sample may be carry-over from other donors' samples. In DNA form, the CDR3 reads TGTGCCAGCAGCTGGACATCCCAAGCAGATCAGCCCCAGCATTTT. This translates into CASSWTSQADQPQHF.